Listed below are T cell receptor beta chains from one sample, sequenced in a study of blood T cell repertoires in COVID-19. The protocol was immunoSEQ multiplex PCR, while the TCRdb copy is restricted to in-frame clones and leaves out a portion. This sample carries roughly 430,000 clones, nearly 90% of them seen once, and the ten largest clones take about 1.4%. Sequenced material: PBMCs or T cells enriched from blood (not recorded which). All receptors derive from a woman aged 18-29 years who had been exposed to COVID-19. CDR3s include the opening cysteine and the closing phenylalanine or tryptophan. The order of the fields is V gene, J gene, D gene, clone size, CDR3 DNA, CDR3 protein. The D gene is left open where the match is weak. Only some rows state a clone size, as once, few, many or a class for expanded clones.

TRBV9	TRBJ2-7	-	once	TGTGCCAGCAGCGTAGGGCCCCCGGAGGGGGGGGTATACGAGCAGTACTTC	CASSVGPPEGGVYEQYF
TRBV3-1/TRBV3-2	TRBJ1-2	-	-	TGTGCCAGCAGCCAAGGCCCTGGCCTCTATGGCTACACCTTC	CASSQGPGLYGYTF
TRBV11-3	TRBJ2-7	-	-	TGTGCCAGCAGCGCAGACTTACCCTACGAGCAGTACTTC	CASSADLPYEQYF
TRBV30	TRBJ1-1	-	-	TGTGCCTGGAGTGTACTGCAGGGGATATCTGAAGCTTTCTTT	CAWSVLQGISEAFF
TRBV19	TRBJ2-7	TRBD2	-	TGTGCCAGCGCAGAGTACCCCGGGAGGACCTACGAGCAGTACTTC	CASAEYPGRTYEQYF
TRBV19	TRBJ2-1	-	-	TGTGCCAGTAGACAGGGTTCCGGATACAATGAGCAGTTCTTC	CASRQGSGYNEQFF
TRBV9	TRBJ1-2	TRBD1	-	TGTGCCAGCAGCGGAGACCCGGGACAGGCGGGCTATGGCTACACCTTC	CASSGDPGQAGYGYTF
TRBV2	TRBJ1-5	-	-	TGTGCCAGCAGTTCACAGGGTGGAGGAGGTCAGCCCCAGCATTTT	CASSSQGGGGQPQHF
TRBV4-2	TRBJ1-2	TRBD1	-	TGTGCCAGCAGCCAACCAAAAGGCGGGAGGGGGCAGGACTATGGCTACACCTTC	CASSQPKGGRGQDYGYTF
TRBV4-1	TRBJ1-3	TRBD1	-	TGCGCCAGCAGCCAGGGGAAGACAGGGGGTGTATCTGGAAACACCATATATTTT	CASSQGKTGGVSGNTIYF
TRBV5-1	TRBJ2-1	TRBD2	-	TGCGCCAGCAGTGTTACTAGCGGCCATTCCTACAATGAGCAGTTCTTC	CASSVTSGHSYNEQFF
TRBV5-4	TRBJ2-7	TRBD2	-	TGTGCATCTAGCGGGGACTCCTACGAGCAGTACTTC	CASSGDSYEQYF
TRBV3-1/TRBV3-2	TRBJ1-6	-	-	TGTGCCAGCAGCCTCCTGGGCTCTGATAATTCACCCCTCCACTTT	CASSLLGSDNSPLHF
TRBV6-5	TRBJ1-2	TRBD1	-	TGTGCCAGCCGAATACAGGGGGATCCGCGAGGCTACACCTTC	CASRIQGDPRGYTF
TRBV15	TRBJ2-2	-	-	TGTGCCACCAGCAGAGAGTCAGGGTTTAACGGGGAGCTGTTTTTT	CATSRESGFNGELFF
TRBV27	TRBJ1-5	-	-	TGTGCCAGCAGTCCTCCCCACTATAGCAATCAGCCCCAGCATTTT	CASSPPHYSNQPQHF
TRBV7-2	TRBJ2-7	-	-	TGTGCCAGCAGCCCTAGTGGGTTCTACGAGCAGTACTTC	CASSPSGFYEQYF
TRBV29-1	TRBJ2-7	-	-	TGCAGCGCTTCGGAGGCCCTCTCCTACGAGCAGTACTTC	CSASEALSYEQYF
TRBV30	TRBJ2-3	TRBD2	-	TGTGCCTGGAGTCGCGGGGGGGCGTCTAGCACAGATACGCAGTATTTT	CAWSRGGASSTDTQYF
TRBV7-9	TRBJ2-4	-	-	TGTGCCAGCAGCTTCTCCGGATTGGAGGGACCCTACATTCAGTACTTC	CASSFSGLEGPYIQYF
TRBV19	TRBJ2-2	TRBD1	-	TGTGCCAGTAGTTGGGACAGGGGTGGCGGGGAGCTGTTTTTT	CASSWDRGGGELFF
TRBV11-2	TRBJ1-6	-	-	TGTGCCAGCAGCTTAAAAGGACTTTGGCTTACCGATTCTAATTCACCCCTCCACTTT	CASSLKGLWLTDSNSPLHF
TRBV7-8	TRBJ1-3	-	-	TGTGCCAGCAGCCCCCGACTCGCTGGAAACACCATATATTTT	CASSPRLAGNTIYF
TRBV30	TRBJ1-5	-	-	TGTGCCTGGAGGACAGGCCATAGCAATCAGCCCCAGCATTTT	CAWRTGHSNQPQHF
TRBV3-1/TRBV3-2	TRBJ2-3	TRBD2	-	TGTGCCAGCAGCCCTTTCGCGGGAGGGCTCGATACGCAGTATTTT	CASSPFAGGLDTQYF
TRBV4-2	TRBJ2-7	-	-	TGTGCCAGCAGCCAAGATAGGGGGGGCTACGACGAGCAGTACTTC	CASSQDRGGYDEQYF
TRBV21-1	TRBJ1-5	-	-	TGTGCCAGCAGAGAAAGACAGAGCAATCAGCCCCAGCATTTT	CASRERQSNQPQHF
TRBV20-1	TRBJ2-1	-	-	TGCAGTGCGACTTCTAGCAATGAGCAGTTCTTC	CSATSSNEQFF
TRBV28	TRBJ2-2	TRBD1	-	TGTGCCAGCAGTTTATATGGGACAGGGGACACCGGGGAGCTGTTTTTT	CASSLYGTGDTGELFF
TRBV7-9	TRBJ1-2	-	-	TGTGCCAGCAGCTTAGAGGCGGAAACCTATGGCTACACCTTC	CASSLEAETYGYTF
TRBV5-1	TRBJ1-3	TRBD1	-	TGCGCCAGCAGCTTGGAGTCAGGGGGTCGAAACACCATATATTTT	CASSLESGGRNTIYF
TRBV10-2	TRBJ1-5	TRBD1	-	TGCGCCAGCCGATCGGGACAGGTTCAACAGCCCCAGCATTTT	CASRSGQVQQPQHF
TRBV10-1	TRBJ2-7	-	-	TGCGCCAGCAGTGAGTCGAGGAGGACCTACGAGCAGTACTTC	CASSESRRTYEQYF
TRBV4-1	TRBJ1-5	-	-	TGCGCCAGCAGCCAAGATCCACACGGGGGGCGGATTGGAAATCAGCCCCAGCATTTT	CASSQDPHGGRIGNQPQHF
TRBV6-5	TRBJ2-1	-	-	TGTGCCAGCAGTTCCCAGGGCGCGCTAGACAATGAGCAGTTCTTC	CASSSQGALDNEQFF
TRBV28	TRBJ1-2	TRBD1	once	TGTGCCAGCAGTCGCCCTATCGGACAGGGAGTCTATGGCTACACCTTC	CASSRPIGQGVYGYTF
TRBV7-7	TRBJ2-2	TRBD2	-	TGTGCCAGCAGCCCCAATGCACTAGCGAGGGGGGAGCTGTTTTTT	CASSPNALARGELFF
TRBV11-2	TRBJ2-7	-	-	TGTGCCAGCAAAGGTAGCATTTCCTACGAGCAGTACTTC	CASKGSISYEQYF
TRBV6-1	TRBJ1-5	TRBD1	-	TGTGCCAGCAGTGACCTCACAGGGGCGGATAGCAATCAGCCCCAGCATTTT	CASSDLTGADSNQPQHF
TRBV28	TRBJ1-2	-	-	TGTGCCAGCAGTTTATCGGGAATGGGTGAGGGCTACACCTTC	CASSLSGMGEGYTF
TRBV7-8	TRBJ2-1	TRBD2	-	TGTGCCAGCAGCCCAAACTGGGACTACGGGTACAATGAGCAGTTCTTC	CASSPNWDYGYNEQFF
TRBV19	TRBJ1-5	TRBD1	-	TGTGCCAGTAGCTCCGAAACAGGGGGCCGGCAGCCCCAGCATTTT	CASSSETGGRQPQHF
TRBV27	TRBJ2-7	-	-	TGTGCCAGCAGTCCTTCTTCCTACTACGAGCAGTACTTC	CASSPSSYYEQYF
TRBV9	TRBJ2-2	-	-	TGTGCCAGCAGCGCCCCGCTAGGAGATTATAACACCGGGGAGCTGTTTTTT	CASSAPLGDYNTGELFF
TRBV10-1	TRBJ2-7	-	-	TGCGCCAGCAGCCGGGGACTCTACGAGCAGTACTTC	CASSRGLYEQYF
TRBV18	TRBJ2-7	TRBD1	few	TGTGCCAGCTCACTCGGACAGGGGGCAAGGGAGCAGTACTTC	CASSLGQGAREQYF
TRBV2	TRBJ1-5	-	once	TGTGCCAGCAGTAAAGGAACAGGAGGGAATCAGCCCCAGCATTTT	CASSKGTGGNQPQHF
TRBV5-5	TRBJ1-6	-	-	TGTGCCAGCAGCTTGCACAGGGCGCGATCACCCCTCCACTTT	CASSLHRARSPLHF
TRBV6-5	TRBJ1-1	TRBD1	-	TGTGCCAGCAGTTACTCGGGCGGGACAGGGCACACTGAAGCTTTCTTT	CASSYSGGTGHTEAFF
TRBV28	TRBJ1-6	-	-	TGTGCCAGCAGTTTGCCCCAAGGACAAGGTTCACCCCTCCACTTT	CASSLPQGQGSPLHF
TRBV28	TRBJ2-5	TRBD2	-	TGTGCCAGCAGTTTAAGGGCTAGCGGGAGCCAAGAGACCCAGTACTTC	CASSLRASGSQETQYF
TRBV2	TRBJ2-7	-	-	TGTGCCAGCAGTGTAGAGCCCCAGGGCTACGAGCAGTACTTC	CASSVEPQGYEQYF
TRBV28	TRBJ2-7	TRBD2	-	TGTGCCAGCACGCGTGCGGGGGGGCCTCTCCACGAGCAGTACTTC	CASTRAGGPLHEQYF
TRBV7-2	TRBJ2-7	-	-	TGTGCCAGCAGCTTCAGGGGTTACTCCTACGAGCAGTACTTC	CASSFRGYSYEQYF
TRBV10-2	TRBJ2-3	-	-	TGCGCCAGCAGTGAGTGGGAGATCCCTAGCACAGATACGCAGTATTTT	CASSEWEIPSTDTQYF
TRBV5-6	TRBJ2-3	-	-	TGTGCCAGCAGCTCATACGATAGCCAGCACCCTAGCACAGATACGCAGTATTTT	CASSSYDSQHPSTDTQYF
TRBV29-1	TRBJ1-2	TRBD1	few	TGCAGCGTTGAAGATGGGACAGGGGAAGTCTATGGCTACACCTTC	CSVEDGTGEVYGYTF
TRBV6-5	TRBJ2-3	TRBD2	-	TGTGCCAGCAGGGAGCGGGGGAAAGATACGCAGTATTTT	CASRERGKDTQYF
TRBV4-3	TRBJ1-2	-	-	TGCGCCAGCAGCCAAGATACGGGGGTTAGTGGCTACACCTTC	CASSQDTGVSGYTF